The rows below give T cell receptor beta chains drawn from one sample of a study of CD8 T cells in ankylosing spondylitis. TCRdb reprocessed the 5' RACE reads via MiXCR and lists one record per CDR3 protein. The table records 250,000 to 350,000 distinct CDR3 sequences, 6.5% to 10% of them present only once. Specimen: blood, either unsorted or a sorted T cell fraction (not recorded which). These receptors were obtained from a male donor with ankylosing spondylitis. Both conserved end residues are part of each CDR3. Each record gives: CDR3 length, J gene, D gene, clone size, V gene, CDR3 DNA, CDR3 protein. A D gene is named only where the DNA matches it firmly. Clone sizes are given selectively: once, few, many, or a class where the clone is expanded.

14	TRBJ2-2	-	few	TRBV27	TGTGCCAGCAGTTTACAGGGGTACACCGGGGAGCTGTTTTTT	CASSLQGYTGELFF
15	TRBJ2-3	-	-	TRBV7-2	TGTGCCAGCAGCTTCGTCGGCACTAGCACAGATACGCAGTATTTT	CASSFVGTSTDTQYF
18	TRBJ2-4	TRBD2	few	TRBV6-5	TGTGCCAGCAGTTACCGTCTAGCGGGAGTGGGTGATTACAACATTCAGTACTTC	CASSYRLAGVGDYNIQYF
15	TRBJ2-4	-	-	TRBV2	TGTGCCACCAAGACAGGACTAGTAGCCAAAAACATTCAGTACTTC	CATKTGLVAKNIQYF
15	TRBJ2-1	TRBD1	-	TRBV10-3	TGTGCCATCAGTGAGCAGACAGGGGGCTACAATGAGCAGTTCTTC	CAISEQTGGYNEQFF
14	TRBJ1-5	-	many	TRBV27	TGTGCCAGCGGGATCTTCGCGGGGAATCAGCCCCAGCATTTT	CASGIFAGNQPQHF
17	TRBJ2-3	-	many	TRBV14	TGTGCCAGCAGCCGATTTCGGGGCGGGGCCCACACAGATACGCAGTATTTT	CASSRFRGGAHTDTQYF
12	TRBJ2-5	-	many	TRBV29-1	TGCAGCGTTGTTGAGTCAGAAGAGACCCAGTACTTC	CSVVESEETQYF
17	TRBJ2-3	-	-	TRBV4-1	TGCGCCAGCAGCCAAGATGGGTTAGCGACTAGCACAGATACGCAGTATTTT	CASSQDGLATSTDTQYF
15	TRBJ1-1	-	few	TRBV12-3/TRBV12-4	TGTGCCAGCAGTTTACGCCGGCGGGAGAACACTGAAGCTTTCTTT	CASSLRRRENTEAFF
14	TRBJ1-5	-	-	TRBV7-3	TGTGCCAGCAGCTTAACGGGGGCCGGGCAGCCCCAGCATTTT	CASSLTGAGQPQHF
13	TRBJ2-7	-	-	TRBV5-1	TGCGCCAGCAGCTTGCCAACGGACTACGAGCAGTACTTC	CASSLPTDYEQYF
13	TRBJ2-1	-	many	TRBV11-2	TGTGCCAGCAGCTTAGATCGGGGAAATGAGCAGTTCTTC	CASSLDRGNEQFF
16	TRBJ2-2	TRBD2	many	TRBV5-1	TGCGCCAGCATCCCGGGACTAGCGGCGAACACCGGGGAGCTGTTTTTT	CASIPGLAANTGELFF
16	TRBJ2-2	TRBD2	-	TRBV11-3	TGTGCCAGCAGCTATAGCGGGAGTATCATTACCGGGGAGCTGTTTTTT	CASSYSGSIITGELFF
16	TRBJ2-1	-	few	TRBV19	TGTGCCAGTAGTATCAGTGGCTCCAGGGTATGGAATGAGCAGTTCTTC	CASSISGSRVWNEQFF
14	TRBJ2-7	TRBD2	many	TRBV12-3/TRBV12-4	TGTGCCAGCAGTTCGGGAGGCTTCTCCTACGAGCAGTACTTC	CASSSGGFSYEQYF
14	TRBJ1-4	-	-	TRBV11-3	TGTGCCAGCAACCCTGGGGGGAGTAATGAAAAACTGTTTTTT	CASNPGGSNEKLFF
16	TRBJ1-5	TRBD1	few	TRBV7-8	TGTGCCAGCAGGGGACAGGGATTATACTCCAATCAGCCCCAGCATTTT	CASRGQGLYSNQPQHF
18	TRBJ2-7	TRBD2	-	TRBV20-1	TGCAGTGCTAGCGGAGGGACTAGCGGGAGATTCGCTGTTTACGAGCAGTACTTC	CSASGGTSGRFAVYEQYF
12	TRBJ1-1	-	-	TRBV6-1	TGTGCCAGCACCCCCTTCGGAACTGAAGCTTTCTTT	CASTPFGTEAFF
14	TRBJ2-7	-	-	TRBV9	TGTGCCAGCAGCGTAGGGTGGAGGGCGGGCGAGCAGTACTTC	CASSVGWRAGEQYF